One sample yielded the 14 T cell receptor beta chains listed below, sequenced in a study of T cells in tuberculosis. Profiling relied on immunoSEQ multiplex PCR, and the TCRdb table lists in-frame clones only, not all of them. The sample lists tens of thousands of clones, less than 95% occurring once. Described time point: new active TB diagnosis, blood taken before or within 7 days of starting treatment. The starting material was PBMCs, obtained at tuberculosis diagnosis. Receptor source: an adult with tuberculosis.

The chain uses TRBV2 and TRBJ2-1; 7 bases map to TRBD2. The V gene end was trimmed by 1 base and the J gene end by 13 bases; junction bases not matched to a gene: 10. The CDR3 contains 14 residues. Germline values: CDR1 SNHLY, CDR2 FYNNEI. CDR3 amino acids: CASSEELAPMRQFF. CDR3 sequence (DNA): TGTGCCAGCAGTGAAGAACTAGCGCCCATGAGACAGTTCTTC.

The gene calls are TRBV28 and TRBJ2-1, with TRBD2 matching 8 bases. CDR1 is MDHEN, CDR2 SYDVKM, per germline. V lost 5 bases and J lost 4; bases outside the gene matches: 13. The CDR3 extends over 17 amino acids. The CDR3 here is CASSPPGGGPIYNEQFF. The CDR3 DNA follows: TGTGCCAGCAGTCCTCCTGGCGGGGGGCCAATTTACAATGAGCAGTTCTTC. The complete variable domain, with remaining parts taken from reference TRBV28 and TRBJ2-1, reads DVKVTQSSRYLVKRTGEKVFLECVQDMDHENMFWYRQDPGLGLRLIYFSYDVKMKEKGDIPEGYSVSREKKERFSLILESASTNQTSMYLCASSPPGGGPIYNEQFFGPGTRLTVL.

The genes are TRBV9 and TRBJ1-1; D gene unclear. This CDR3 is built from 13 residues. Germline V gene sequence: CDR1 SGDLS, CDR2 YYNGEE. V was pared by 1 base and J by 1 base, with 5 bases between. CDR3 nucleotides: TGTGCCAGCAGCGTATGGGCGAACACTGAAGCTTTCTTT. Its translation: CASSVWANTEAFF.

J is TRBJ2-1 and V is TRBV5-4, with D hard to call. The germline V gene has CDR1 SGHNT and CDR2 YYREEE (reference sequence). V shed 2 bases and J shed 1 base, with 16 bases lying between them. The CDR3 contains 17 residues. CDR3 in amino acids: CASSLGRSVVSYNEQFF. The DNA of the CDR3 is TGTGCCAGCAGCTTAGGTAGAAGCGTTGTGTCCTACAATGAGCAGTTCTTC.

This chain connects TRBV5-4 to TRBJ1-2; D might be TRBD1 (6 bases). There are 15 residues in the CDR3. The V end lost 0 bases, the J end lost 4 bases, and 13 bases lay between the germline ends. Germline assignment: CDR1 SGHNT and CDR2 YYREEE (reference sequence). The CDR3 DNA reads as TGTGCCAGCAGCTTGGACAGGGTATCTGCCTATGGCTACACCTTC. Translation: CASSLDRVSAYGYTF. The variable domain in full, completed from reference TRBV5-4 and TRBJ1-2, reads ETGVTQSPTHLIKTRGQQVTLRCSSQSGHNTVSWYQQALGQGPQFIFQYYREEENGRGNFPPRFSGLQFPNYSSELNVNALELDDSALYLCASSLDRVSAYGYTFGSGTRLTVV.

The chain has TRBV28 and TRBJ1-2; possibly TRBD1 for D (6 bases). Looked up from germline, CDR1 is MDHEN and CDR2 is SYDVKM. This CDR3 is built from 14 residues. Deletions cut 6 bases from V and 8 bases from J, with 19 bases between. In DNA form, the CDR3 reads TGTGCCAGCAGGCCAACAGGGCCCTTTGAAGGCTACACCTTC. As protein: CASRPTGPFEGYTF.

The chain links TRBV5-8 to TRBJ2-1; 11 bases line up with TRBD2. The CDR3 extends over 15 amino acids. J gave up 3 bases and V 5 bases, and 4 bases lay outside the gene matches. The germline V gene encodes CDR1 SGHTS and CDR2 YDEGEE. The CDR3 nucleotides read TGTGCCAGCAGATTAGCGGGGGGGTACTACAATGAGCAGTTCTTC. It specifies CASRLAGGYYNEQFF.

The rearrangement joins TRBV9 to TRBJ2-5; 8 bases fit TRBD1. J lost 4 bases, V lost 2 bases, and 4 bases had no gene match. CDR1 is SGDLS, CDR2 YYNGEE, per germline. The CDR3 is 14 residues long. CDR3: CASSVGQGIETQYF. The CDR3 DNA follows: TGTGCCAGCAGCGTCGGACAGGGAATAGAGACCCAGTACTTC.

The V call is TRBV30, the J call TRBJ1-5; D is possibly TRBD1 (5 bases). Germline assignment: CDR1 GTSNPN and CDR2 SVGIG (reference sequence). V was cut by 2 bases and J by 7 bases, with 12 bases left in between. The length of the CDR3 is 13 residues. CDR3 amino acids: CAWSPQGNQPQHF. CDR3 DNA: TGTGCCTGGAGTCCGCAGGGTAACCAGCCCCAGCATTTT. The whole variable domain, remainder taken from reference TRBV30 and TRBJ1-5, is SQTIHQWPATLVQPVGSPLSLECTVEGTSNPNLYWYRQAAGRGLQLLFYSVGIGQISSEVPQNLSASRPQDRQFILSSKKLLLSDSGFYLCAWSPQGNQPQHFGDGTRLSIL.

V and J are TRBV13 and TRBJ1-2, with no clear D. The ends were cut back, 8 bases at V and 8 bases at J, with 21 bases in the middle. Germline lookup yields CDR1 PRHDT and CDR2 FYEKMQ (reference sequence). The length of the CDR3 is 14 residues. In DNA, the CDR3 is TGTGCCAGCGAGGAGGGCCCGTTGGTTATAGGCTACACCTTC. Translating it yields CASEEGPLVIGYTF.

The V call is TRBV4-1, the J call TRBJ1-2; 10 bases align to TRBD1. CDR1 and CDR2 (germline): MGHRA, YSYEKL. The CDR3 loop spans 11 amino acids. The V gene end was trimmed by 3 bases and the J gene end by 11 bases; junction bases not matched to a gene: 0. CDR3 in DNA: TGCGCCAGCAGCCAGGACAGGGGGTACACCTTC. This translates into CASSQDRGYTF.

The chain employs TRBV4-3 and TRBJ1-2; D not certain. The germline V gene has CDR1 LGHNA and CDR2 YSLEER. The V gene lost 0 bases and the J gene lost 8 bases, with 10 bases spanning the gap. CDR3 size: 13 residues. The CDR3 region is CASSQDQVEGYTF. For the CDR3, the DNA is TGCGCCAGCAGCCAAGATCAGGTCGAGGGCTACACCTTC.

The chain joins TRBV27 to TRBJ2-1, with D maybe TRBD2 (6 bases). Trimming took 0 bases from V and 3 from J, leaving 9 bases between them. The germline V gene has CDR1 MNHEY and CDR2 SMNVEV (reference sequence). The CDR3 is 15 amino acids. Here the CDR3 DNA reads TGTGCCAGCAGTTTATCAGGACTATACTACAATGAGCAGTTCTTC. It encodes CASSLSGLYYNEQFF.

CDR3 sequence reads: CASSQSRGNEQFF. CDR3 nucleotide sequence: TGCGCCAGCAGCCAGTCCAGAGGGAATGAGCAGTTCTTC. This chain uses TRBV4-3 with TRBJ2-1, with a tentative D call TRBD2 (5 bases). CDR3 length: 13 residues. V lost 3 bases and J lost 7, with 10 bases in between. Germline-derived CDR1 and CDR2 are LGHNA and YSLEER.